A single sample is the source of the 8 T cell receptor beta chains below, sequenced in a study of regulatory T cells in long-lasting Graves disease. According to the study, TCR beta libraries were built with iRepertoire HTBI primers and CDR3-region Arm-PCR. TCRdb re-analysed the multiplex PCR reads in MiXCR, keeping a single row per CDR3 protein. The top ten hold about 20% of the sample, which has fewer than 650,000 distinct CDR3 sequences, less than 20% seen once. Indicated time point: newly diagnosed GD, antithyroid drugs for less than 3 months. Preparation of the TCR library used RNA extracted from PBMCs. These records were also assigned to another study, of T cells in Graves' hyperthyroidism and ophthalmopathy.

Sequenced here: peripheral blood mononuclear cells (PBMCs), sampled at new diagnosis, from a patient treated with antithyroid drugs. These receptors all come from a woman aged 30 to 39 with Graves disease.

The chain couples TRBV9 to TRBJ2-5; D is unclear. The V gene's germline CDR1 is SGDLS and CDR2 YYNGEE. The CDR3 consists of 15 residues. The V end lost 4 bases, the J end lost 7 bases, and 20 bases lay between the germline ends. The CDR3 coding sequence is TGTGCCAGCAGCCCCGATTGGGAACCCCCAAGGACCCAGTACTTC. This sequence encodes CASSPDWEPPRTQYF.

Ten or more counts support this clonotype. The chain carries TRBV20-1 and TRBJ2-7; 9 nucleotides agree with TRBD1. J was trimmed by 4 bases and V by 6 bases; bases with no gene match: 7. Germline V gives CDR1 DFQATT, CDR2 SNEGSKA (reference sequence). The CDR3 consists of 13 residues. CDR3 sequence (DNA): TGCAGTGCAGCCGGGACAGGGATTTACGAGCAGTACTTC. This sequence encodes CSAAGTGIYEQYF.

This clonotype was picked up many times. For the CDR3, the DNA is TGTGCCAGCTCCTCGGGACTTCTCTACGAGCAGTACTTC. This translates into CASSSGLLYEQYF. The chain combines TRBV12-3 or TRBV12-4 with TRBJ2-7, with D possibly matching TRBD2 (6 bases). With 8 bases removed from V and 3 bases from J, the gap between germline ends came to 14 bases. There are 13 residues in the CDR3.

This clonotype has more than one count but fewer than ten. The chain links TRBV3-1 to TRBJ2-7; D not resolved. Germline V gene lookup returns CDR1 LGHDT and CDR2 YNNKEL (reference sequence). The V gene lost 4 bases and the J gene lost 1 base, with 11 bases spanning the gap. This CDR3 contains 14 residues. This CDR3 reads CASSPGGQSYEQYF. The CDR3 DNA is TGTGCCAGCAGCCCGGGTGGTCAGTCCTACGAGCAGTACTTC.

Points on this clonotype: A read error is the likely source, as a far larger clone sits one nucleotide away. The chain uses TRBV12-3 or TRBV12-4 and TRBJ2-7; the match to TRBD2 covers 8 bases. V was pared by 6 bases and J by 6 bases, with 7 bases of the junction left unmatched. This CDR3 is built from 13 residues. The CDR3 nucleotides read TGTGCCAGCAGCCTGACCGGGACTAGCGAGCAGTACTTC. This encodes CASSLTGTSEQYF.

The sample holds many counts of this clonotype. This sequence joins TRBV2 and TRBJ2-3, with a possible D match to TRBD2 (7 bases). Germline lookup yields CDR1 SNHLY and CDR2 FYNNEI. Trimming removed 8 bases from V and 3 bases from J, with 24 bases in between. The CDR3 consists of 17 residues. In DNA form, the CDR3 reads TGTGCCAGCTGCGAGGGGGGGAGAGGTTTTTCAACAGATACGCAGTATTTT. This sequence encodes CASCEGGRGFSTDTQYF.

This sequence joins TRBV11-2 and TRBJ2-5; D may be TRBD1 (5 bases). Germline values: CDR1 SGHAT, CDR2 FQNNGV. This CDR3 comprises 15 residues. Trimming took 4 bases from V and 5 from J, leaving 17 bases between them. This CDR3 is CASSSIYGAAETQYF. The CDR3 coding sequence is TGTGCCAGCAGCTCAATTTATGGGGCCGCGGAGACCCAGTACTTC.

The chain carries TRBV4-1 and TRBJ2-7; 9 bases match TRBD1. From germline, CDR1 is MGHRA and CDR2 YSYEKL. V lost 3 bases to trimming and J lost 7 bases; unmatched junction nucleotides: 19. This CDR3 is built from 18 residues. In nucleotides, the CDR3 is TGCGCCAGCAGCCAGTTACCGGGACAGGGTTGGATCGGGGGGGAGCAGTACTTC. It is translated as CASSQLPGQGWIGGEQYF.